The rows below give T cell receptor beta chains drawn from one sample of a study of beta chain features in type 1 diabetes. Repertoires were generated with immunoSEQ multiplex PCR, while TCRdb's copy carries only in-frame clones and drops some. This sample yields approximately 380,000 clones, of which over 13% are seen a single time; 0.019% belongs to the top ten. What was sequenced was naive CD4+ T cells from blood. These receptors were obtained from a woman aged 18-29 years in good health. Both conserved end residues are part of each CDR3. Each record gives: V gene, clone size, J gene, D gene, CDR3 protein, CDR3 DNA. D genes are given only for firm matches. The size entry is marked missing in some rows and otherwise reads once, few, many or a size class.

v_call: TRBV14
clone_size: NA
j_call: TRBJ2-1
d_call: TRBD2
cdr3_aa: CASSQSSWTSPLDEQFF
cdr3_nt: TGTGCCAGCAGCCAAAGTTCGTGGACTAGCCCTCTGGATGAGCAGTTCTTC

v_call: TRBV7-2
clone_size: NA
j_call: TRBJ2-5
d_call: NA
cdr3_aa: CASSLSRGQETQYF
cdr3_nt: TGTGCCAGCAGCTTATCCCGAGGCCAAGAGACCCAGTACTTC

v_call: TRBV5-8
clone_size: few
j_call: TRBJ2-1
d_call: NA
cdr3_aa: CASSARSEQFF
cdr3_nt: TGTGCCAGCAGCGCACGGAGTGAGCAGTTCTTC

v_call: TRBV30
clone_size: few
j_call: TRBJ2-7
d_call: NA
cdr3_aa: CAWRLARHEQYF
cdr3_nt: TGTGCCTGGAGACTAGCCCGTCACGAGCAGTACTTC

v_call: TRBV15
clone_size: NA
j_call: TRBJ2-1
d_call: NA
cdr3_aa: CATRNRLANNEQFF
cdr3_nt: TGTGCCACCAGAAATAGGCTAGCAAACAATGAGCAGTTCTTC

v_call: TRBV28
clone_size: NA
j_call: TRBJ2-7
d_call: TRBD1
cdr3_aa: CASSRQGAKEQYF
cdr3_nt: TGTGCCAGCAGTCGACAGGGGGCTAAAGAGCAGTACTTC

v_call: TRBV19
clone_size: NA
j_call: TRBJ1-5
d_call: TRBD1
cdr3_aa: CASSTVTGDQPQHF
cdr3_nt: TGTGCCAGTAGTACGGTGACAGGGGATCAGCCCCAGCATTTT

v_call: TRBV7-3
clone_size: few
j_call: TRBJ1-1
d_call: NA
cdr3_aa: CASSLRGPLNEAFF
cdr3_nt: TGTGCCAGCAGCCTCAGAGGGCCGTTGAATGAAGCTTTCTTT

v_call: TRBV28
clone_size: few
j_call: TRBJ2-1
d_call: NA
cdr3_aa: CASSSTGTEQFF
cdr3_nt: TGTGCCAGCAGTTCGACAGGAACTGAGCAGTTCTTC

v_call: TRBV5-4
clone_size: NA
j_call: TRBJ2-1
d_call: NA
cdr3_aa: CASSSPQREQFF
cdr3_nt: TGTGCCAGCAGCTCCCCCCAGCGGGAGCAGTTCTTC

v_call: TRBV9
clone_size: NA
j_call: TRBJ2-5
d_call: TRBD1
cdr3_aa: CASSVALGQGVGETQYF
cdr3_nt: TGTGCCAGCAGCGTAGCCCTAGGACAGGGCGTGGGTGAGACCCAGTACTTC

v_call: TRBV4-1
clone_size: NA
j_call: TRBJ2-1
d_call: NA
cdr3_aa: CASSQDEGLRNEQFF
cdr3_nt: TGCGCCAGCAGCCAAGACGAGGGATTACGGAATGAGCAGTTCTTC

v_call: TRBV7-9
clone_size: NA
j_call: TRBJ2-1
d_call: TRBD1
cdr3_aa: CASRRHGQAPTGEQFF
cdr3_nt: TGTGCCAGCAGAAGGCACGGACAGGCCCCGACTGGGGAGCAGTTCTTC

v_call: TRBV5-1
clone_size: few
j_call: TRBJ2-4
d_call: TRBD2
cdr3_aa: CASSGAGGGNIQYF
cdr3_nt: TGCGCCAGCAGCGGAGCGGGAGGGGGAAACATTCAGTACTTC

v_call: TRBV30
clone_size: NA
j_call: TRBJ1-5
d_call: NA
cdr3_aa: CAWSEGDQPQHF
cdr3_nt: TGTGCCTGGAGTGAGGGGGATCAGCCCCAGCATTTT

v_call: TRBV29-1
clone_size: few
j_call: TRBJ1-5
d_call: NA
cdr3_aa: CSVGGGGVNQPQHF
cdr3_nt: TGCAGCGTTGGAGGAGGTGGGGTAAATCAGCCCCAGCATTTT

v_call: TRBV7-9
clone_size: few
j_call: TRBJ1-1
d_call: NA
cdr3_aa: CASSLAMNTEAFF
cdr3_nt: TGTGCCAGCAGCTTAGCTATGAACACTGAAGCTTTCTTT

v_call: TRBV15
clone_size: few
j_call: TRBJ1-1
d_call: NA
cdr3_aa: CATSRDRRNTEAFF
cdr3_nt: TGTGCCACCAGCAGAGATAGGAGGAACACTGAAGCTTTCTTT

v_call: TRBV2
clone_size: NA
j_call: TRBJ2-7
d_call: TRBD1
cdr3_aa: CASTYRGLSYEQYF
cdr3_nt: TGTGCCAGCACTTACAGGGGCCTCTCCTACGAGCAGTACTTC

v_call: TRBV7-2
clone_size: few
j_call: TRBJ2-5
d_call: TRBD1
cdr3_aa: CASSSRTGILETQYF
cdr3_nt: TGTGCCAGCAGCAGCCGGACAGGGATTTTAGAGACCCAGTACTTC

v_call: TRBV9
clone_size: NA
j_call: TRBJ1-3
d_call: TRBD1
cdr3_aa: CASSLTGDPIYF
cdr3_nt: TGTGCCAGCAGCTTAACAGGGGACCCCATATATTTT

v_call: TRBV10-2
clone_size: few
j_call: TRBJ2-5
d_call: TRBD2
cdr3_aa: CASRDRTSAETQYF
cdr3_nt: TGCGCCAGCAGGGATAGAACTAGCGCGGAGACCCAGTACTTC

v_call: TRBV30
clone_size: NA
j_call: TRBJ2-1
d_call: NA
cdr3_aa: CAWRTVNSYNEQFF
cdr3_nt: TGTGCCTGGAGGACTGTAAACTCCTACAATGAGCAGTTCTTC

v_call: TRBV25-1
clone_size: few
j_call: TRBJ1-4
d_call: TRBD1
cdr3_aa: CASSEPLGTGRGGEKLFF
cdr3_nt: TGTGCCAGCAGTGAGCCCCTCGGGACAGGGAGAGGAGGTGAAAAACTGTTTTTT

v_call: TRBV5-1
clone_size: NA
j_call: TRBJ2-6
d_call: NA
cdr3_aa: CASSLEGAGANVLTF
cdr3_nt: TGCGCCAGCAGCTTGGAAGGGGCTGGGGCCAACGTCCTGACTTTC

v_call: TRBV7-2
clone_size: few
j_call: TRBJ2-5
d_call: NA
cdr3_aa: CASSSTRKETQYF
cdr3_nt: TGTGCCAGCAGCTCGACTAGGAAAGAGACCCAGTACTTC

v_call: TRBV19
clone_size: few
j_call: TRBJ1-1
d_call: NA
cdr3_aa: CASSIQMNTEAFF
cdr3_nt: TGTGCCAGTAGTATACAGATGAACACTGAAGCTTTCTTT

v_call: TRBV5-1
clone_size: NA
j_call: TRBJ2-1
d_call: TRBD2
cdr3_aa: CASSTGLAGNEQFF
cdr3_nt: TGCGCCAGCAGCACCGGACTAGCGGGTAATGAGCAGTTCTTC

v_call: TRBV25-1
clone_size: few
j_call: TRBJ2-5
d_call: TRBD2
cdr3_aa: CASSGGAGGTETQYF
cdr3_nt: TGTGCCAGCTCCGGTGGAGCGGGGGGTACGGAGACCCAGTACTTC

v_call: TRBV30
clone_size: NA
j_call: TRBJ1-3
d_call: NA
cdr3_aa: CASGTGSGNTIYF
cdr3_nt: TGTGCCTCCGGAACAGGCTCTGGAAACACCATATATTTT

v_call: TRBV25-1
clone_size: NA
j_call: TRBJ1-2
d_call: NA
cdr3_aa: CAIHSPGGSGYTF
cdr3_nt: TGTGCCATCCATTCGCCGGGGGGATCTGGCTACACCTTC

v_call: TRBV5-1
clone_size: NA
j_call: TRBJ2-1
d_call: NA
cdr3_aa: CASSLVDGSNEQFF
cdr3_nt: TGCGCCAGCAGCTTGGTTGACGGGAGTAATGAGCAGTTCTTC